This TCR beta chain derives from a study of control samples from healthy donors and cancer patients. This clone was found once. The DNA is omitted, as the CDR3 cannot be located on it reliably, and the CDR3 follows TCRdb's listing. The CDR3 sequence runs 16 residues, both termini included. The germline gives CDR1 SGHAT, CDR2 FQNNGV. This table comes from immunoSEQ multiplex PCR, and its TCRdb copy is limited to in-frame clones, with some not included. In the table there are some 200,000 clones, just under 95% of which are singletons. The J gene is TRBJ2-5, the V gene TRBV11-2; the D call in the table, TRBD1, was not verified against the DNA. The sequence was obtained from a man over 45 in good health. Sequenced material: blood. The CDR3 is CASSYTFGHASETQYF.